These 5 T cell receptor beta chains share one sample of origin, sequenced in a study of T-cell memory formation after mild COVID-19. TCRdb re-called the 5' RACE reads through MiXCR, storing one row per CDR3 protein. The sample yields around 310,000 distinct CDR3 sequences, around 20% seen once. Sequences were obtained from PBMCs or a T cell subset sorted from them (not recorded which). The origin of the receptors is a man between 18 and 35 years old who had mild COVID-19 (a few samples of this study predate the infection). Cell type and time point are not known.

The chain recombines TRBV5-7 with TRBJ2-7, with no clear D. TRBV5-7 is an ORF for which the function is uncertain. The V and J ends lost 0 bases and 0 bases respectively, with 13 bases between them. The CDR3 has 16 amino acids. The CDR3 region has the DNA TGTGCCAGCAGCTTGGTTCCCCGTCTGAGCTCCTACGAGCAGTACTTC. Residues: CASSLVPRLSSYEQYF.

This clonotype was seen more than once but under ten times. The V and J genes are TRBV6-2 or TRBV6-3 and TRBJ2-7, with D tentatively TRBD1 (6 bases). The CDR3 contains 15 residues. The V gene lost 6 bases and the J gene lost 0 bases, with 15 bases spanning the gap. Germline V lookup: CDR1 MNHEY, CDR2 SVGEGT. The DNA of the CDR3 is TGTGCCAGCAGCTCATCAGGACAGAACTCCTACGAGCAGTACTTC. As protein: CASSSSGQNSYEQYF.

The J gene is TRBJ2-7, the V gene TRBV20-1; D is unclear. CDR3 size: 13 residues. Per the germline V gene, CDR1 is DFQATT and CDR2 is SNEGSKA (reference sequence). Trimming left V 0 bases short and J 6 bases short, with 12 bases between. This CDR3 reads CSARDSVLSEQYF. The CDR3 nucleotides are TGCAGTGCTAGAGATTCCGTCCTTAGCGAGCAGTACTTC.

This clonotype was seen a few times. The chain joins TRBV4-1 to TRBJ2-4; no clear D. Germline assignment: CDR1 MGHRA and CDR2 YSYEKL. V was pared by 4 bases and J by 0 bases, with 10 bases between. CDR3 length equals 15 residues. The CDR3 nucleotides read TGCGCCAGCAGCCCGGCCCCACTAGCCAAAAACATTCAGTACTTC. It yields the protein CASSPAPLAKNIQYF.

V and J are TRBV4-1 and TRBJ1-6; a possible D gene is TRBD1 (5 bases). The CDR3 is 14 amino acids. Germline values: CDR1 MGHRA, CDR2 YSYEKL. The germline V and J ends were trimmed by 3 bases and 6 bases, with 9 bases remaining between them. The CDR3 region has the DNA TGCGCCAGCAGCCACGCCAGGGCTAATTCACCCCTCCACTTT. Amino acids: CASSHARANSPLHF.